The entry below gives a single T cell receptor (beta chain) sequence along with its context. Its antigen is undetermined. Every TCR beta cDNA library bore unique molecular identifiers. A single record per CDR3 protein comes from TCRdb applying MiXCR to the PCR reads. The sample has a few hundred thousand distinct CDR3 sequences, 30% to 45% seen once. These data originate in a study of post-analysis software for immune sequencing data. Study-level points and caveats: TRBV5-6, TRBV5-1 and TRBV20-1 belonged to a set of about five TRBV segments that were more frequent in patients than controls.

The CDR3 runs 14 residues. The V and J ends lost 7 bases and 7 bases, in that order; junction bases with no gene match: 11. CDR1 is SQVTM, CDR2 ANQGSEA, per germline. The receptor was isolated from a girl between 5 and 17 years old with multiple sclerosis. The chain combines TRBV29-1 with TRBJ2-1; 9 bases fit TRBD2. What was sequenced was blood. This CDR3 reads CSARGLAGRNEQFF. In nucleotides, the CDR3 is TGCAGCGCCCGAGGGCTAGCGGGGCGAAATGAGCAGTTCTTC.